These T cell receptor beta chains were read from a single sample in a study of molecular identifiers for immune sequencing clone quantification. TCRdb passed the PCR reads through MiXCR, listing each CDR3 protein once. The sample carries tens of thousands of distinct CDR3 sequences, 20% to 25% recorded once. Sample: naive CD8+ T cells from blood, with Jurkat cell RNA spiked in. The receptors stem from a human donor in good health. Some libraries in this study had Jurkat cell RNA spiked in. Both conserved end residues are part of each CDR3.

CDR3: CASSLELAGGSYEQFF; V: TRBV5-1; J: TRBJ2-1
CDR3: CASSFSLSEPNTGELFF; V: TRBV5-1; J: TRBJ2-2
CDR3: CASSLALGSGSIGELFF; V: TRBV12-3/TRBV12-4; J: TRBJ2-2
CDR3: CASSLGVADPGLNTEAFF; V: TRBV7-9; J: TRBJ1-1
CDR3: CSARDLAYCQETQYF; V: TRBV20-1; J: TRBJ2-5
CDR3: CASSAGTGVYGYTF; V: TRBV12-3/TRBV12-4; J: TRBJ1-2
CDR3: CASSTWGQHNSPLHF; V: TRBV19; J: TRBJ1-6
CDR3: CASSLSPGAGYEQYF; V: TRBV5-1; J: TRBJ2-7
CDR3: CANSHGAYEQYF; V: TRBV7-9; J: TRBJ2-7
CDR3: CASSYHMGPQETQYF; V: TRBV7-3; J: TRBJ2-5
CDR3: CASSATSGGTDTQYF; V: TRBV12-3/TRBV12-4; J: TRBJ2-3
CDR3: CASSPGTGAGANVLTF; V: TRBV2; J: TRBJ2-6
CDR3: CASSLFPGGPNYGYTF; V: TRBV27; J: TRBJ1-2
CDR3: CASSFQEGQGNTEAFF; V: TRBV7-9; J: TRBJ1-1
CDR3: CSARDQGESTDTQYF; V: TRBV20-1; J: TRBJ2-3
CDR3: CASSLAQDETSTGELYF; V: TRBV27; J: TRBJ2-2
CDR3: CASSQDMGAGGREETQYF; V: TRBV4-3; J: TRBJ2-5
CDR3: CAISEGQGRTEAFF; V: TRBV10-3; J: TRBJ1-1
CDR3: CASSKVLDRAALTKNIQYF; V: TRBV13; J: TRBJ2-4
CDR3: CASSLATYPIYF; V: TRBV13; J: TRBJ1-3
CDR3: CASRKGSRNQPQHF; V: TRBV12-3/TRBV12-4; J: TRBJ1-5
CDR3: CASSLYGTNFGLSNQPQHF; V: TRBV27; J: TRBJ1-5
CDR3: CASRGVAAPQYF; V: TRBV12-3/TRBV12-4; J: TRBJ2-5
CDR3: CASSFSGLNIQYF; V: TRBV27; J: TRBJ2-4
CDR3: CASSRFGSTDTQYF; V: TRBV7-6; J: TRBJ2-3
CDR3: CASSTKSTDTQYF; V: TRBV19; J: TRBJ2-3
CDR3: CATSDFRTGGRRTGELFF; V: TRBV24-1; J: TRBJ2-2
CDR3: CASREGQASNQPQHF; V: TRBV28; J: TRBJ1-5
CDR3: CASSPGLAGYGEQFF; V: TRBV5-1; J: TRBJ2-1
CDR3: CASQGRVGRTGELFF; V: TRBV6-2/TRBV6-3; J: TRBJ2-2
CDR3: CASSLALGPETQYF; V: TRBV12-3/TRBV12-4; J: TRBJ2-5
CDR3: CASRDLAGGPLF; V: TRBV7-9; J: TRBJ2-3
CDR3: CASSLEGATYEQYF; V: TRBV11-2; J: TRBJ2-7
CDR3: CASSYRPQETQYF; V: TRBV6-5; J: TRBJ2-5
CDR3: CARGWPGGGDEQFF; V: TRBV5-1; J: TRBJ2-1
CDR3: CASSDEAGVAKNIQYF; V: TRBV6-2/TRBV6-3; J: TRBJ2-4
CDR3: CASSLEGHWPLTQYF; V: TRBV7-2; J: TRBJ2-3
CDR3: CASSLSGDHSGANVLTF; V: TRBV5-4; J: TRBJ2-6
CDR3: CASSQEFPGGGFQGYTF; V: TRBV4-1; J: TRBJ1-2
CDR3: CASSFVPTGRIGELFF; V: TRBV11-2; J: TRBJ2-2
CDR3: CASSLGRLGTEAFF; V: TRBV7-2; J: TRBJ1-1
CDR3: CASSYSLRGQGTYGYTF; V: TRBV6-5; J: TRBJ1-2
CDR3: CASSFWRGAPYNEQFF; V: TRBV5-1; J: TRBJ2-1